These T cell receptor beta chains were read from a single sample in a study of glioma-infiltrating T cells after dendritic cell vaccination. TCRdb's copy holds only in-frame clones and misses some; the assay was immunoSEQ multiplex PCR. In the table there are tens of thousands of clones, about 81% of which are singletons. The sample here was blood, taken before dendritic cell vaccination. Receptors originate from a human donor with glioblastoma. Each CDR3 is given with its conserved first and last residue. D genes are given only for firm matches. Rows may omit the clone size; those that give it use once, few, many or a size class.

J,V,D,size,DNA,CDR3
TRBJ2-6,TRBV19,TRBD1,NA,TGTGCCAGTGCCCCCCTGGACAGGGGAGAGGCTGGGGCCAACGTCCTGACTTTC,CASAPLDRGEAGANVLTF
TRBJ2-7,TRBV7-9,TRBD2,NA,TGTGCCAGCAGCCCTCTCCGCGGACTAGCGGGGGCCTTCTCCTACGAGCAGTACTTC,CASSPLRGLAGAFSYEQYF
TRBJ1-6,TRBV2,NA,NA,TGTGCCAGCGGGCGGGTTCCAGATAATTCACCCCTCCACTTT,CASGRVPDNSPLHF
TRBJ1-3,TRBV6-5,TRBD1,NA,TGTGCCAGTTTCGACAGGGTGGGAAACACCATATATTTT,CASFDRVGNTIYF
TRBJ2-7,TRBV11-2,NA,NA,TGTGCCAGCAGCTTGAATTTGGGGTCGGGGGTCGGCGAGCAGTACTTC,CASSLNLGSGVGEQYF
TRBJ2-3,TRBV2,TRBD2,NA,TGTGCCAGAGGGACTAGCGGGGGGGCGTCAGATACGCAGTATTTT,CARGTSGGASDTQYF
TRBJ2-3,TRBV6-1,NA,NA,TGTGCCAGCCTAGAAAGCACAGATACGCAGTATTTT,CASLESTDTQYF
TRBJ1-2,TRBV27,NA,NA,TGTGCCAGCAGTTTAGGTAGGGAGGAGGTCTATGGCTACACCTTC,CASSLGREEVYGYTF
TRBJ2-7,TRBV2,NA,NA,TGTGCCAGCAGCCAACTAGGAAGGGGAGGCGAGCAGTACTTC,CASSQLGRGGEQYF
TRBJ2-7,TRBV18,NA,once,TGTGCCAGCTCACCACGGCCCAATACCCCCTACGAGCAGTACTTC,CASSPRPNTPYEQYF
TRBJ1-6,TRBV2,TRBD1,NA,TGTGCCACGAAGAGGACAGGGGATAATTCACCCCTCCACTTT,CATKRTGDNSPLHF
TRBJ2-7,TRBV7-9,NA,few,TGTGCCAGCAGCTTCCAGCGGAGCATGAACTACGAGCAGTACTTC,CASSFQRSMNYEQYF
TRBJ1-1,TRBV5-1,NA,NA,TGCGCCAGCAGCTACGGGGAAATAAACACTGAAGCTTTCTTT,CASSYGEINTEAFF
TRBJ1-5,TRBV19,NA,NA,TGTGCCAGTAGTATAGTGGAGGACCAGCCCCAGCATTTT,CASSIVEDQPQHF
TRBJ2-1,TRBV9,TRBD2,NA,TGTGCCAGCAGCCCCGCTAGCGGGGGGCCCTACAATGAGCAGTTCTTC,CASSPASGGPYNEQFF
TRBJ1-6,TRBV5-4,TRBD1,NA,TGTGCCAGCAGCCTGGACAGGGGGTCCAATTCACCCCTCCACTTT,CASSLDRGSNSPLHF
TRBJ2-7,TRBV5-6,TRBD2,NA,TGTGCCAGCAGCTTGGAGCGGGGGGGGTTAAGCTCCCACGAGCAGTACTTC,CASSLERGGLSSHEQYF
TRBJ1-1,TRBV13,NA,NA,TGTGCCAGCAGCTTCCCGCGTCGAGAAGCTTTCTTT,CASSFPRREAFF